This TCR beta chain derives from a study of blood T cells in healthy people across ages. CDR1 SGHTA and CDR2 FQGNSA come from the germline V gene. The CDR3 runs 13 residues. The V end lost 7 bases, the J end lost 6 bases, and 16 bases lay between the germline ends. Points from the study as a whole: Estimates of diversity drawn from one million T cells were considered underestimates. Compared with aged donors, long-lived donors showed fewer expanded clones, suggesting selection.

A word on this clonotype: Antigen unknown.

A second PCR of 7 to 11 cycles used a sample-barcoded 5' primer and a J-beta primer mix. Per sample, CDR3-containing paired-end reads numbered at least 2.5 million. One entry per CDR3 protein, called by TCRdb with MiXCR from the 5' RACE reads. Here the sample spans over 600,000 distinct CDR3 sequences, over 20% being singletons. The chain carries TRBV7-2 and TRBJ2-7, with D perhaps TRBD1 (6 bases). Sequenced input: blood. This TCR was recovered from a man in his 70s in good health. CDR3 bases: TGTGCCAGCAACACAAGGGGGATGCGCGAGCAGTACTTC. Encoded protein: CASNTRGMREQYF.